These T cell receptor beta chains were read from a single sample in a study of graft-versus-host responses after intestinal transplantation. The table came from immunoSEQ multiplex PCR; TCRdb's copy has only in-frame clones and leaves some out. The sample contains 90,000 to 120,000 clones, 87% of which appear only once. These TCRs' antigens remain unknown. The specimen comprised unstimulated CD4+ T cells sorted from spleen or lymph node cells, sampled before transplant. Receptors were obtained from a human donor who was the organ donor for an intestinal transplant. The CDR3 runs from the conserved cysteine through the conserved F or W. A D gene is named only where the DNA matches it firmly. Part of the rows lack a size; the others show once, few, many or a class for expanded clones.

v_call: TRBV19
cdr3_length: 12
d_call: NA
clone_size: once
j_call: TRBJ1-2
cdr3_nt: TGTGCCTGCTTTTCTGGGTGGCATGGCTACACCTTC
cdr3_aa: CACFSGWHGYTF

v_call: TRBV5-4
cdr3_length: 16
d_call: TRBD2
clone_size: NA
j_call: TRBJ2-1
cdr3_nt: TGTGCCAGCAGCTTAAAAAGCGGGAGGTCCTACAATGAGCAGTTCTTC
cdr3_aa: CASSLKSGRSYNEQFF

v_call: TRBV11-2
cdr3_length: 16
d_call: TRBD1
clone_size: few
j_call: TRBJ1-2
cdr3_nt: TGTGCCAGCAGCCTAGGGACAGGGGCGGCCATCTATGGCTACACCTTC
cdr3_aa: CASSLGTGAAIYGYTF

v_call: TRBV21-1
cdr3_length: 16
d_call: NA
clone_size: NA
j_call: TRBJ1-5
cdr3_nt: TGTGCCAGCAGCAAGGGGGACAGGTTTAGCAATCAGCCCCAGCATTTT
cdr3_aa: CASSKGDRFSNQPQHF

v_call: TRBV19
cdr3_length: 14
d_call: NA
clone_size: NA
j_call: TRBJ2-4
cdr3_nt: TGTGCCAGTAGTGAACGGACTCTAAAAAACATTCAGTACTTC
cdr3_aa: CASSERTLKNIQYF

v_call: TRBV5-4
cdr3_length: 13
d_call: TRBD2
clone_size: NA
j_call: TRBJ2-7
cdr3_nt: TGTGCCAGCAGCCCCGCGGGGGGCTACGAGCAGTACTTC
cdr3_aa: CASSPAGGYEQYF

v_call: TRBV10-3
cdr3_length: 15
d_call: NA
clone_size: NA
j_call: TRBJ1-2
cdr3_nt: TGTGCCATCAGTGGTCAGGGGAGCCCCTCTTATGGCTACACCTTC
cdr3_aa: CAISGQGSPSYGYTF

v_call: TRBV5-1
cdr3_length: 15
d_call: NA
clone_size: once
j_call: TRBJ1-1
cdr3_nt: TGCGCCAGCAGCTTGGTTGCAGGGAAGGACACTGAAGCTTTCTTT
cdr3_aa: CASSLVAGKDTEAFF

v_call: TRBV18
cdr3_length: 13
d_call: TRBD1
clone_size: NA
j_call: TRBJ2-7
cdr3_nt: TGTGCCAGCTCACCAGACAGGGCGGGCGAGCAGTACTTC
cdr3_aa: CASSPDRAGEQYF

v_call: TRBV12-5
cdr3_length: 16
d_call: NA
clone_size: NA
j_call: TRBJ2-7
cdr3_nt: TGTGCTAGTGGTTTAAGTGGGGGCGAACAAACCTACGAGCAGTACTTC
cdr3_aa: CASGLSGGEQTYEQYF

v_call: TRBV10-3
cdr3_length: 15
d_call: TRBD1
clone_size: once
j_call: TRBJ2-1
cdr3_nt: TGTGCCATCAGTCCCGGGACAGGGACATACAATGAGCAGTTCTTC
cdr3_aa: CAISPGTGTYNEQFF

v_call: TRBV9
cdr3_length: 13
d_call: NA
clone_size: NA
j_call: TRBJ2-6
cdr3_nt: TGTGCCAGCAGCGTCTCTGGGGCCAACGTCCTGACTTTC
cdr3_aa: CASSVSGANVLTF

v_call: TRBV9
cdr3_length: 15
d_call: NA
clone_size: NA
j_call: TRBJ2-3
cdr3_nt: TGTGCCAGCAGCCCTACTGTGCTCGGCACAGATACGCAGTATTTT
cdr3_aa: CASSPTVLGTDTQYF

v_call: TRBV19
cdr3_length: 14
d_call: TRBD1
clone_size: NA
j_call: TRBJ1-1
cdr3_nt: TGTGCCAGTAGTCCTCGGACAGGGCTCACTGAAGCTTTCTTT
cdr3_aa: CASSPRTGLTEAFF

v_call: TRBV7-6
cdr3_length: 17
d_call: NA
clone_size: NA
j_call: TRBJ1-1
cdr3_nt: TGTGCCAGCAGCTTAGCCGCAGTAGGCCGGTTGAACACTGAAGCTTTCTTT
cdr3_aa: CASSLAAVGRLNTEAFF

v_call: TRBV5-4
cdr3_length: 15
d_call: TRBD2
clone_size: NA
j_call: TRBJ2-7
cdr3_nt: TGTGCCAGCAGCTACTCTAGCGGGAGTCTCTACGAGCAGTACTTC
cdr3_aa: CASSYSSGSLYEQYF

v_call: TRBV5-5
cdr3_length: 16
d_call: NA
clone_size: NA
j_call: TRBJ1-5
cdr3_nt: TGTGCCAGCAGCCTTGGGACGGGAGGAGGCAATCAGCCCCAGCATTTT
cdr3_aa: CASSLGTGGGNQPQHF

v_call: TRBV5-1
cdr3_length: 15
d_call: TRBD1
clone_size: NA
j_call: TRBJ2-2
cdr3_nt: TGCGCCAGCAGCCCCTGGACAGGGAACACCGGGGAGCTGTTTTTT
cdr3_aa: CASSPWTGNTGELFF

v_call: TRBV30
cdr3_length: 13
d_call: NA
clone_size: NA
j_call: TRBJ1-4
cdr3_nt: TGTGCCTGGTTGCTACCGGGCGTGGGAAAACTGTTTTTT
cdr3_aa: CAWLLPGVGKLFF

v_call: TRBV6-5
cdr3_length: 15
d_call: NA
clone_size: few
j_call: TRBJ1-1
cdr3_nt: TGTGCCAGCAGTTACTCGATGTGGGGGGTCACTGAAGCTTTCTTT
cdr3_aa: CASSYSMWGVTEAFF

v_call: TRBV11-2
cdr3_length: 15
d_call: NA
clone_size: NA
j_call: TRBJ2-2
cdr3_nt: TGTGCCAGCAGCCGAATAACAACGAACACCGGGGAGCTGTTTTTT
cdr3_aa: CASSRITTNTGELFF

v_call: TRBV6-1
cdr3_length: 15
d_call: NA
clone_size: NA
j_call: TRBJ2-5
cdr3_nt: TGTGCCAGCAGTGAAATGGCCCAACCTATCGAGACCCAGTACTTC
cdr3_aa: CASSEMAQPIETQYF

v_call: TRBV5-4
cdr3_length: 15
d_call: NA
clone_size: NA
j_call: TRBJ2-1
cdr3_nt: TGTGCCAGCAGCTTGGTACTAGAGCCCTACAATGAGCAGTTCTTC
cdr3_aa: CASSLVLEPYNEQFF

v_call: TRBV6-6
cdr3_length: 14
d_call: NA
clone_size: NA
j_call: TRBJ2-7
cdr3_nt: TGTGCCAGCAGTTACAGCAGGACGTCCTACGAGCAGTACTTC
cdr3_aa: CASSYSRTSYEQYF

v_call: TRBV27
cdr3_length: 15
d_call: TRBD1
clone_size: NA
j_call: TRBJ1-4
cdr3_nt: TGTGCCAGCAGTTTAGGCGGGACAGTTAATGAAAAACTGTTTTTT
cdr3_aa: CASSLGGTVNEKLFF

v_call: TRBV27
cdr3_length: 15
d_call: NA
clone_size: NA
j_call: TRBJ2-2
cdr3_nt: TGTGCCAGCAGTGCCGGGACTCTGAACACCGGGGAGCTGTTTTTT
cdr3_aa: CASSAGTLNTGELFF

v_call: TRBV11-2
cdr3_length: 13
d_call: NA
clone_size: NA
j_call: TRBJ2-7
cdr3_nt: TGTGCCAGCAGCTTAGGGCAGGCCGGCGAGCAGTACTTC
cdr3_aa: CASSLGQAGEQYF

v_call: TRBV2
cdr3_length: 14
d_call: TRBD1
clone_size: NA
j_call: TRBJ2-3
cdr3_nt: TGTGCCAGCAGTCTGACAGGGGGCACAGATACGCAGTATTTT
cdr3_aa: CASSLTGGTDTQYF

v_call: TRBV15
cdr3_length: 16
d_call: NA
clone_size: NA
j_call: TRBJ1-2
cdr3_nt: TGTGCCACCAGCAGCGCAACATCCTCCGTTAGCTATGGCTACACCTTC
cdr3_aa: CATSSATSSVSYGYTF

v_call: TRBV7-3
cdr3_length: 14
d_call: NA
clone_size: NA
j_call: TRBJ2-1
cdr3_nt: TGTGCCAGCAGCTTAGCAGGGCGGAACAATGAGCAGTTCTTC
cdr3_aa: CASSLAGRNNEQFF

v_call: TRBV11-2
cdr3_length: 15
d_call: NA
clone_size: once
j_call: TRBJ2-1
cdr3_nt: TGTGCCAGCAGCAGATCGGTGGTCAGGGGGGTTGAGCAGTTCTTC
cdr3_aa: CASSRSVVRGVEQFF

v_call: TRBV6-5
cdr3_length: 12
d_call: NA
clone_size: NA
j_call: TRBJ1-5
cdr3_nt: TGTGCCAGCGGGTATAGCAATCAGCCCCAGCATTTT
cdr3_aa: CASGYSNQPQHF

v_call: TRBV5-1
cdr3_length: 14
d_call: NA
clone_size: NA
j_call: TRBJ1-1
cdr3_nt: TGCGCCAGCAGCTTGCCCCGGGACCACACTGAAGCTTTCTTT
cdr3_aa: CASSLPRDHTEAFF

v_call: TRBV11-3
cdr3_length: 16
d_call: TRBD1
clone_size: NA
j_call: TRBJ1-3
cdr3_nt: TGTGCCAGCAGCTTTGGCCGACAGGGTCGTGGAAACACCATATATTTT
cdr3_aa: CASSFGRQGRGNTIYF

v_call: TRBV5-6
cdr3_length: 16
d_call: TRBD1
clone_size: NA
j_call: TRBJ2-5
cdr3_nt: TGTGCCAGCAGCTTAGGGACAGGGCAGGGCGAAGAGACCCAGTACTTC
cdr3_aa: CASSLGTGQGEETQYF

v_call: TRBV5-1
cdr3_length: 18
d_call: TRBD1
clone_size: once
j_call: TRBJ1-3
cdr3_nt: TGCGCCAGCAGCTTGGCCAGGGACAGTGTTGGGTCTGGAAACACCATATATTTT
cdr3_aa: CASSLARDSVGSGNTIYF

v_call: TRBV4-1
cdr3_length: 14
d_call: NA
clone_size: NA
j_call: TRBJ1-2
cdr3_nt: TGCGCCAGCAGCCAAGATCAACAGAGAAATGGCTACACCTTC
cdr3_aa: CASSQDQQRNGYTF

v_call: TRBV5-4
cdr3_length: 15
d_call: NA
clone_size: NA
j_call: TRBJ1-4
cdr3_nt: TGTGCCAGCAGCGCCGGACGGGCAACTAATGAAAAACTGTTTTTT
cdr3_aa: CASSAGRATNEKLFF

v_call: TRBV7-9
cdr3_length: 14
d_call: TRBD1
clone_size: few
j_call: TRBJ1-2
cdr3_nt: TGTGCCAGCAGCTCGCCGGACAGGGCGCGTGGCTACACCTTC
cdr3_aa: CASSSPDRARGYTF

v_call: TRBV19
cdr3_length: 16
d_call: NA
clone_size: NA
j_call: TRBJ1-2
cdr3_nt: TGTGCCAGTAGGGCGACTGGGGGTAGGGGAACCTATGGCTACACCTTC
cdr3_aa: CASRATGGRGTYGYTF

v_call: TRBV6-6
cdr3_length: 15
d_call: TRBD2
clone_size: NA
j_call: TRBJ2-1
cdr3_nt: TGTGCCAGCAGTACACTAGCGGGGGTCGGAAATGAGCAGTTCTTC
cdr3_aa: CASSTLAGVGNEQFF

v_call: TRBV7-9
cdr3_length: 14
d_call: NA
clone_size: NA
j_call: TRBJ1-1
cdr3_nt: TGTGCCAGCAGCTTCCTTGGGGACATCACTGAAGCTTTCTTT
cdr3_aa: CASSFLGDITEAFF

v_call: TRBV2
cdr3_length: 13
d_call: NA
clone_size: NA
j_call: TRBJ1-1
cdr3_nt: TGTGCCAGCAGTGACACGGGGGCTACTGAAGCTTTCTTT
cdr3_aa: CASSDTGATEAFF

v_call: TRBV2
cdr3_length: 15
d_call: NA
clone_size: NA
j_call: TRBJ1-1
cdr3_nt: TGTGCCAGCCAGAGGCAGGGCAGGGTGAACACTGAAGCTTTCTTT
cdr3_aa: CASQRQGRVNTEAFF

v_call: TRBV4-1
cdr3_length: 14
d_call: TRBD2
clone_size: NA
j_call: TRBJ2-7
cdr3_nt: TGCGCCAGCAGCCAAGAAGGGACTACCTACGAGCAGTACTTC
cdr3_aa: CASSQEGTTYEQYF

v_call: TRBV12-5
cdr3_length: 17
d_call: TRBD2
clone_size: NA
j_call: TRBJ2-1
cdr3_nt: TGTGCTAGTGGCCACCGGACTAGCGGGCGCTCCTACAATGAGCAGTTCTTC
cdr3_aa: CASGHRTSGRSYNEQFF

v_call: TRBV10-3
cdr3_length: 11
d_call: NA
clone_size: NA
j_call: TRBJ2-3
cdr3_nt: TGTGCCATCGCCAGCACAGATACGCAGTATTTT
cdr3_aa: CAIASTDTQYF

v_call: TRBV2
cdr3_length: 11
d_call: NA
clone_size: NA
j_call: TRBJ2-7
cdr3_nt: TGTGCCAGCAGCCTATTAAACGAGCAGTACTTC
cdr3_aa: CASSLLNEQYF

v_call: TRBV9
cdr3_length: 15
d_call: NA
clone_size: NA
j_call: TRBJ1-2
cdr3_nt: TGTGCCAGCAGCGTTCAAGGTGACAAGGCGTATGGCTACACCTTC
cdr3_aa: CASSVQGDKAYGYTF

v_call: TRBV4-1
cdr3_length: 16
d_call: TRBD1
clone_size: few
j_call: TRBJ1-3
cdr3_nt: TGCGCCAGCAGCCGCGAGTGGACAGGGACTGGAAACACCATATATTTT
cdr3_aa: CASSREWTGTGNTIYF

v_call: TRBV12-5
cdr3_length: 15
d_call: TRBD1
clone_size: NA
j_call: TRBJ2-5
cdr3_nt: TGTGCTAGTGGACCGGGACAGGGAACTCAAGAGACCCAGTACTTC
cdr3_aa: CASGPGQGTQETQYF

v_call: TRBV6-1
cdr3_length: 15
d_call: NA
clone_size: NA
j_call: TRBJ1-1
cdr3_nt: TGTGCCAGCAGTTCTGCGACTCTTGGGAACACTGAAGCTTTCTTT
cdr3_aa: CASSSATLGNTEAFF

v_call: TRBV15
cdr3_length: 13
d_call: NA
clone_size: NA
j_call: TRBJ1-4
cdr3_nt: TGTGCCAAAAGGACAGCAACTAATGAAAAACTGTTTTTT
cdr3_aa: CAKRTATNEKLFF

v_call: TRBV6-1
cdr3_length: 13
d_call: TRBD1
clone_size: NA
j_call: TRBJ2-7
cdr3_nt: TGTGCCACCTCTACGACAGGGTTCCACGAGCAGTACTTC
cdr3_aa: CATSTTGFHEQYF